The rows below give T cell receptor beta chains drawn from one sample of a study of Ad26.COV2.S vaccination and SARS-CoV-2 variants. Sequencing used immunoSEQ multiplex PCR; TCRdb keeps in-frame clones, though not all of them. This sample has 300,000 to 350,000 clones, with less than 90% found just once. The specimen was peripheral blood, collected in a trial of Ad26.COV2.S vaccine versus placebo. These receptor sequences come from a person aged 18-65 years who received the Ad26.COV2.S COVID-19 vaccine or a placebo. CDR3s include the opening cysteine and the closing phenylalanine or tryptophan. Fields, in order: clone size, V gene, J gene, D gene, CDR3 DNA, CDR3 protein. The D gene is left open where the match is weak. Expanded clones get a size class; other rows say once, few or many, or leave the size out.

NA	TRBV7-2	TRBJ2-1	NA	TGTGCCAGCAGCTTAGACGGAGGCTCCTACAATGAGCAGTTCTTC	CASSLDGGSYNEQFF
NA	TRBV6-5	TRBJ1-6	TRBD1	TGTGCCAGCGGTAGACAGGGAAATTCACCCCTCCACTTT	CASGRQGNSPLHF
NA	TRBV18	TRBJ1-5	NA	TGTGCCAGCTCACCACAGGATCAGCCCCAGCATTTT	CASSPQDQPQHF
once	TRBV5-1	TRBJ1-3	NA	TGCGCCAGCAGCTTGGTCCAGGGTAGTGGAAACACCATATATTTT	CASSLVQGSGNTIYF
NA	TRBV5-4	TRBJ2-7	TRBD2	TGTGCCAGCAGCTTGGGGAGAGCGGGGGCGGCCTACGAGCAGTACTTC	CASSLGRAGAAYEQYF
NA	TRBV6-2/TRBV6-3	TRBJ2-5	NA	TGTGCCAGCAGTTCGCAAGAGACCCAGTACTTC	CASSSQETQYF
NA	TRBV10-3	TRBJ1-3	NA	TGTGCCATCAGGGACTCCAGCCACGATGGAAACACCATATATTTT	CAIRDSSHDGNTIYF
once	TRBV30	TRBJ1-2	NA	TGTGCCTGGAGTGTAAGTGGAAACTATGGCTACACCTTC	CAWSVSGNYGYTF
once	TRBV5-5	TRBJ2-7	NA	TGTGCCAGCAGCCCATCCCACAGGGACCTCTACGAGCAGTACTTC	CASSPSHRDLYEQYF
NA	TRBV7-9	TRBJ2-1	NA	TGTGCCAGCAGCTCCACAGGGGGGGGATTATTCAATGAGCAGTTCTTC	CASSSTGGGLFNEQFF
few	TRBV5-8	TRBJ2-7	NA	TGTGCCAGCAGCCTTGGTCTGGCCACCTCCTACGAGCAGTACTTC	CASSLGLATSYEQYF
NA	TRBV28	TRBJ1-5	NA	TGTGCCAGCAGCCCTCAGGGTCGCTATCAGCCCCAGCATTTT	CASSPQGRYQPQHF
once	TRBV2	TRBJ1-1	NA	TGTGCCAGCAGCTTAACTTACACTGAAGCTTTCTTT	CASSLTYTEAFF
NA	TRBV12-3/TRBV12-4	TRBJ1-5	TRBD1	TGTGCCAGCGCAACAGGGGTTTCTCAGCCCCAGCATTTT	CASATGVSQPQHF
few	TRBV4-3	TRBJ2-6	NA	TGCGCCAGCAGCCAAGGGGGCACCCACTCTGGGGCCAACGTCCTGACTTTC	CASSQGGTHSGANVLTF
NA	TRBV5-1	TRBJ2-7	NA	TGCGCCAGCAGCTTGGCGGGTAGGGGGGCTAGTGACGAGCAGTACTTC	CASSLAGRGASDEQYF
NA	TRBV5-1	TRBJ1-2	NA	TGCGCCAGCAGCTTGGATACAGGGAGGCCCATCTATGGCTACACCTTC	CASSLDTGRPIYGYTF